This T cell receptor (beta chain) was retrieved from a study of T-cell reconstitution after alpha-beta-depleted transplantation in children. Findings and caveats of the study: After one year, T-cell counts and TCRbeta diversity mostly came from new T cells. At around two months after transplant, the alpha-beta T cells were reportedly derived from several hundred expanded clones that came from non-depleted graft cells.

Germline V lookup: CDR1 SGHRS, CDR2 YFSETQ. The V and J ends lost 3 bases and 0 bases respectively, with 13 bases between them. The CDR3 runs 17 residues. Unique molecular identifiers were built into the TCRbeta library. TCRdb redid the calling of the PCR reads with MiXCR, one entry per CDR3 protein. The table lists 200,000 or so distinct CDR3 sequences, about 6% of them singletons. The sample holds many counts of this clonotype. Its matching antigen is unknown. The chain uses TRBV5-1 and TRBJ1-6; a possible D gene is TRBD1 (6 bases). The sequence was obtained from a girl in the first two years of life with combined immunodeficiency, due to receive a stem cell transplant. Source: PBMCs, taken before TCRalphabeta/CD19-depleted stem cell transplant. The CDR3 DNA reads as TGCGCCAGCAGCTGGGACATCCACAGCTCCTATAATTCACCCCTCCACTTT. It specifies CASSWDIHSSYNSPLHF.